One T cell receptor (beta chain) is described in this entry. No antigen is known for it. This record comes from a study of shared clonotypes between healthy human individuals. Partitioning of CD4+ cells yielded a CD45RA+ naive subset and a CD45RA-negative memory subset. Clones were sequenced by immunoSEQ multiplex PCR, and TCRdb holds only the in-frame ones, with some missing. The repertoire consists of some 2,500,000 clones, with around 90% occurring once and the leading ten covering about 0.36%. General study results and limits: Researchers found naive subsets generally carried larger estimated richness than memory subsets. Only blood underwent sampling, and tissue repertoires likely differ. Sharing across four donors was seen in roughly 5% of naive CD4 clonotypes.

The TCR was taken from a man younger than 30 in good health. Some clones in this sample may be carry-over from other donors' samples. Sample: naive CD4+ T cells from PBMCs. This sample's subset: CD45RA+ positively selected.

CDR3: CASSLGGKLNTQYF. As DNA, the CDR3 is TGCGCCAGCAGCTTAGGCGGTAAACTAAATACGCAGTATTTT. V usage is TRBV5-1 and J usage is TRBJ2-3; unclear D gene. Germline CDR1 SGHRS, CDR2 YFSETQ. The CDR3 has 14 residues. The V gene lost 2 bases and the J gene lost 7 bases, with 14 bases spanning the gap. Full variable domain (outside the CDR3, taken from reference TRBV5-1 and TRBJ2-3): KAGVTQTPRYLIKTRGQQVTLSCSPISGHRSVSWYQQTPGQGLQFLFEYFSETQRNKGNFPGRFSGRQFSNSRSEMNVSTLELGDSALYLCASSLGGKLNTQYFGPGTRLTVL.